This TCR beta chain was captured in a study of cytomegalovirus exposure and HLA in healthy donors. Details on this clone: Its antigen is undetermined.

In the PCR, 60 Vbeta and 13 Jbeta primers were used. Here immunoSEQ multiplex PCR was the method, and the copy in TCRdb shows in-frame clones only, minus some. In the table there are approximately 140,000 clones, 80% of which are singletons. The study's findings and limits: Across all donors, roughly uniform sequencing depth was an assumption of the presence/absence analyses. Association of a missense DCLRE1C variant with TCR beta V- and J-gene trimming was reported in a later analysis.

The CDR3 contains 14 residues. After removal of 5 bases from V and 4 bases from J, the junction contained 8 bases not matched to a gene. CDR1 is MNHEY and CDR2 is SVGAGI in the germline V gene. The sequence was collected from a woman in her 40s in good health and CMV-seronegative. The chain employs TRBV6-5 and TRBJ2-7, with TRBD1 matching over 7 bases. Sequenced sample: PBMCs. The DNA for the CDR3 is TGTGCCAGCAGTCGCCAAGGGGGCTCGTACGAGCAGTACTTC. Encoded protein: CASSRQGGSYEQYF.